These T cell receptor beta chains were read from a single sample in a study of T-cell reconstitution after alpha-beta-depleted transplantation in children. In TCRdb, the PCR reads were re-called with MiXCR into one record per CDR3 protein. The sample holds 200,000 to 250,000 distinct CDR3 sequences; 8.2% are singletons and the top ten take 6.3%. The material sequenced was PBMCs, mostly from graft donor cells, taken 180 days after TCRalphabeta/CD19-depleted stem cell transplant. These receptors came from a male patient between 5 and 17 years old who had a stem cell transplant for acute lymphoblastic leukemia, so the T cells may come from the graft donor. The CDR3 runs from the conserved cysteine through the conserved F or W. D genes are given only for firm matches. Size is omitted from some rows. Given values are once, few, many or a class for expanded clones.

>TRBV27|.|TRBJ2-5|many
CASSSLQGRETQYF
TGTGCCAGCAGTTCATTACAGGGAAGGGAGACCCAGTACTTC
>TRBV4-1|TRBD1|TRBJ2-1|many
CASSRLGTEKDEQFF
TGCGCCAGCAGCCGCCTCGGGACAGAAAAGGATGAGCAGTTCTTC
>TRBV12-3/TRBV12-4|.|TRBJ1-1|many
CASTPRGSGRRNTEAFF
TGTGCCAGCACCCCCCGGGGTTCAGGACGGAGGAACACTGAAGCTTTCTTT
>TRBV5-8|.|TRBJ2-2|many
CASSLGGPPTGELFF
TGTGCCAGCAGCTTGGGGGGGCCTCCGACCGGGGAGCTGTTTTTT
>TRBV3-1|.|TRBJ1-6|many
CASSHLLNRVNSPLHF
TGTGCCAGCAGCCACTTGTTGAACAGGGTCAATTCACCCCTCCACTTT
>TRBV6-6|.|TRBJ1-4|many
CASSLGGLFF
TGTGCCAGCAGCTTAGGGGGACTGTTTTTT
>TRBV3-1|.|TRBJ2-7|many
CASSQGWGGGGEQYF
TGTGCCAGCAGCCAAGGCTGGGGGGGCGGCGGCGAGCAGTACTTC
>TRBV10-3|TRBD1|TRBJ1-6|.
CAISLLLQGGRSPLHF
TGTGCCATCAGTCTCCTATTACAGGGGGGAAGGTCACCCCTCCACTTT
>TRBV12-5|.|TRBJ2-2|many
CASGLVPPPADGELFF
TGTGCTAGTGGTTTGGTTCCCCCTCCAGCGGACGGGGAGCTGTTTTTT
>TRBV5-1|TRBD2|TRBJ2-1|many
CASSRLAGVNEQFF
TGCGCCAGCAGCCGACTAGCGGGGGTTAATGAGCAGTTCTTC
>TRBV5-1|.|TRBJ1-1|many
CASSLGVSEAFF
TGCGCCAGCAGCTTGGGGGTATCTGAAGCTTTCTTT
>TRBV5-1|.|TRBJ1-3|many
CASSLEAMSGNTIYF
TGCGCCAGCAGCTTGGAGGCGATGTCCGGAAACACCATATATTTT
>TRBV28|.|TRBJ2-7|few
CASSFGRESFSYEQYF
TGTGCCAGCAGTTTTGGAAGGGAGAGCTTCTCCTACGAGCAGTACTTC
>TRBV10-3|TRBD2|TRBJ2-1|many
CAVSSGGSYNEQFF
TGTGCCGTTTCTAGCGGGGGCTCCTACAATGAGCAGTTCTTC
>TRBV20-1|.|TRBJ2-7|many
CSAPNVMGGSYEQYF
TGCAGTGCTCCGAACGTCATGGGGGGCTCCTACGAGCAGTACTTC
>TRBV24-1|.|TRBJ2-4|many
CATSVFDIIAKNIQYF
TGTGCCACCAGTGTGTTTGACATTATAGCCAAAAACATTCAGTACTTC
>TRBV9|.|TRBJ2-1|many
CASSVASTGRYEQFF
TGTGCCAGCAGCGTAGCAAGTACAGGGAGGTATGAGCAGTTCTTC
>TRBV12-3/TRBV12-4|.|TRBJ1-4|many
CASADSLNEKLFF
TGTGCCAGCGCAGACAGCCTAAATGAAAAACTGTTTTTT
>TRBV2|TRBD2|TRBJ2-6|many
CASSEGSSGASGANVLTF
TGTGCCAGCAGTGAAGGTAGTAGCGGGGCGTCTGGGGCCAACGTCCTGACTTTC
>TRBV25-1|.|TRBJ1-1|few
CASSETVGLNTEAFF
TGTGCCAGCAGTGAAACGGTAGGGCTGAACACTGAAGCTTTCTTT
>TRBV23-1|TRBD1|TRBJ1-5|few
CASRDRRYQPQHF
TGCGCCAGCAGGGACAGGAGATATCAGCCCCAGCATTTT
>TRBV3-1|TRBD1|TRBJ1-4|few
CASSRTGGEKLFF
TGTGCCAGCAGCCGGACAGGAGGTGAAAAACTGTTTTTT
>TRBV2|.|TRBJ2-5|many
CASSGNQETQYF
TGTGCCAGCAGTGGGAACCAAGAGACCCAGTACTTC
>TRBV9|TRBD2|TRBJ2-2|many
CASSVRLANTGELFF
TGTGCCAGCAGCGTCAGACTAGCAAACACCGGGGAGCTGTTTTTT
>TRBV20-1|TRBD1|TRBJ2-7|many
CSANPGQETYEQYF
TGCAGTGCTAACCCGGGACAGGAAACCTACGAGCAGTACTTC
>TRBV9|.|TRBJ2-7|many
CASSVGGQAPSSYEQYF
TGTGCCAGCAGCGTAGGGGGGCAGGCCCCGAGCTCCTACGAGCAGTACTTC
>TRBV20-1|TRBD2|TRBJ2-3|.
CSARDARGGPDTQYF
TGCAGTGCTAGAGATGCCCGGGGGGGTCCAGATACGCAGTATTTT
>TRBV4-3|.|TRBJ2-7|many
CASSLKGDTEQYF
TGCGCCAGCAGCCTTAAGGGTGACACAGAGCAGTACTTC
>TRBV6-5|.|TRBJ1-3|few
CASSYQGRRNTIYF
TGTGCCAGCAGTTACCAAGGCCGACGCAACACCATATATTTT
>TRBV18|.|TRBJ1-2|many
CASSPPARTSWTF
TGTGCCAGCTCACCACCGGCCCGAACGTCTTGGACCTTC
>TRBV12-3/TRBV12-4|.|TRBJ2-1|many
CASSFVSDGGEQFF
TGTGCCAGCAGTTTCGTTAGCGACGGGGGTGAGCAGTTCTTC
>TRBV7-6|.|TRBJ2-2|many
CASSLRGGELFF
TGTGCCAGCAGCTTAAGAGGCGGGGAGCTGTTTTTT
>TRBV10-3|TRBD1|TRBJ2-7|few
CAIGTGIDEQYF
TGTGCCATCGGGACAGGGATCGACGAGCAGTACTTC
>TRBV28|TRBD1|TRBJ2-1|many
CASSTRQGWNEQFF
TGTGCCAGCAGTACCCGACAGGGGTGGAATGAGCAGTTCTTC
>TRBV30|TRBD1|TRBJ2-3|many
CAWSRAGGVTDTQYF
TGTGCCTGGAGTCGGGCAGGGGGTGTAACAGATACGCAGTATTTT
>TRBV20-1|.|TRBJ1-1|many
CSANSRGSMNTEAFF
TGCAGTGCTAACTCCAGAGGATCCATGAACACTGAAGCTTTCTTT
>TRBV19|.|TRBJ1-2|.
CASSTHRDFGYTF
TGTGCCAGTAGTACACACAGGGATTTCGGCTACACCTTC
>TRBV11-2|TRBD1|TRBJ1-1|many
CASSTRRDRELVTEAFF
TGTGCCAGCAGCACACGGCGGGACAGGGAGTTAGTCACTGAAGCTTTCTTT
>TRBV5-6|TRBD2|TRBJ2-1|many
CASSLAGLVAYNEQFF
TGTGCCAGCAGCTTGGCCGGACTAGTCGCCTACAATGAGCAGTTCTTC
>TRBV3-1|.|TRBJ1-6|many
CASSQGSGQGSSPLHF
TGTGCCAGCAGCCAAGGCTCGGGGCAGGGAAGCTCACCCCTCCACTTT
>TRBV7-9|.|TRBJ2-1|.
CASSLVPMGDFNEQFF
TGTGCCAGCAGCTTAGTTCCTATGGGAGATTTCAATGAGCAGTTCTTC
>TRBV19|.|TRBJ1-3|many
CASSIHGSSGNTIYF
TGTGCCAGTAGTATCCACGGAAGCTCTGGAAACACCATATATTTT
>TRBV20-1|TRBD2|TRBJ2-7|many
CSATRGLDEQYF
TGCAGTGCTACGCGGGGGTTAGACGAGCAGTACTTC
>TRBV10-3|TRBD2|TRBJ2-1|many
CAINPTSGYEQFF
TGTGCCATCAATCCGACTAGCGGATATGAGCAGTTCTTC
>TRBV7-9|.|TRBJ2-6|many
CAGSSTGPSGANVLTF
TGTGCCGGCAGCTCGACAGGCCCCTCTGGGGCCAACGTCCTGACTTTC
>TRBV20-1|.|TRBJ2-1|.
CSASPGAYNEQFF
TGCAGTGCCTCACCGGGGGCCTACAATGAGCAGTTCTTC
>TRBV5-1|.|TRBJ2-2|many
CASSLGQAVGPGELFF
TGCGCCAGCAGCTTGGGACAGGCGGTGGGACCCGGGGAGCTGTTTTTT
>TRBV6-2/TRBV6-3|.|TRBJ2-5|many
CASSPWSNQETQYF
TGTGCCAGCAGTCCCTGGTCCAACCAAGAGACCCAGTACTTC
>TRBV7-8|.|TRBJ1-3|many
CASSLAGRVGGNTIYF
TGTGCCAGCAGCTTAGCGGGGAGGGTGGGTGGAAACACCATATATTTT
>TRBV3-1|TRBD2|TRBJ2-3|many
CAAGLAVTDTQYF
TGTGCCGCGGGGCTAGCGGTCACAGATACGCAGTATTTT
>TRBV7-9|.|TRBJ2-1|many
CASSVLGKNEQFF
TGTGCCAGCAGCGTATTGGGGAAGAATGAGCAGTTCTTC
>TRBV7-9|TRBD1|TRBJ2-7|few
CASSLAGGVGYEQYF
TGTGCCAGCAGCTTAGCAGGGGGCGTCGGCTACGAGCAGTACTTC
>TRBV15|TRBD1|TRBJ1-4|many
CAIGQGANEKLFF
TGTGCCATCGGACAGGGGGCGAATGAAAAACTGTTTTTT
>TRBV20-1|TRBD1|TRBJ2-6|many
CSARGTGSSSGANVLTF
TGCAGTGCTAGAGGGACAGGGAGTAGTTCTGGGGCCAACGTCCTGACTTTC
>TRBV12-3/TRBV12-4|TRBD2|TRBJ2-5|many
CASRAGQVGGETQYF
TGTGCCAGCCGAGCGGGGCAAGTGGGGGGGGAGACCCAGTACTTC
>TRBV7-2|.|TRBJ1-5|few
CASSLGYQPQHF
TGTGCCAGCAGCTTAGGGTACCAGCCCCAGCATTTT